The 15 T cell receptor beta chains below come from one sample, sequenced in a study of blood T cell repertoires in COVID-19 (TCRdb year 2020). Library prep was done by the immunoSEQ multiplex PCR assay. As stored in TCRdb, this immuneACCESS dataset retains in-frame rearrangements with V and J assigned. A fraction of the clones does not appear; measured against another copy, unresolved V genes explain less than half of the discrepancy, and the remainder lacks a known reason. For this sample the table gives 390,000 or so clones, of which roughly 90% were detected only once. In total, the top ten clones hold around 3% of the sample. Sequenced material: peripheral blood. The receptors derive from a woman aged 30 to 39 with COVID-19, enrolled during active disease.

The genes are TRBV20-1 and TRBJ2-7; 10 bases agree with TRBD1. The junction had 7 bases not matched to a gene; V was cut back by 4 bases and J by 4 bases. Germline lookup yields CDR1 DFQATT and CDR2 SNEGSKA (reference sequence). This CDR3 comprises 14 residues. CDR3 sequence (DNA): TGCAGTGCTAATGACAGGGGGCGGCGATACGAGCAGTACTTC. Its protein product is CSANDRGRRYEQYF.

This chain connects TRBV5-1 to TRBJ1-2; possibly TRBD1 for D (6 bases). CDR3 length: 15 amino acids. Germline V gene data show CDR1 as SGHRS and CDR2 as YFSETQ. V gave up 4 bases and J gave up 1 base, with 14 bases separating them. CDR3 region: CASSIGTNRNYGYTF. For the CDR3, the DNA is TGCGCCAGCAGCATAGGGACAAATCGTAACTATGGCTACACCTTC.

The chain links TRBV18 to TRBJ1-1, with TRBD1 matching 7 bases. V was pared by 3 bases and J by 4 bases, with 5 bases of the junction left unmatched. The CDR3 extends over 14 amino acids. The germline CDR1 and CDR2 sequences are KGHSH and LQKENI. CDR3 protein: CASSPRDSATEAFF. The CDR3 coding sequence is TGTGCCAGCTCACCCCGGGACAGCGCCACTGAAGCTTTCTTT.

V gene TRBV4-3 combines with J gene TRBJ2-6; tentative D call: TRBD1 (5 bases). The CDR3 contains 17 residues. The V end lost 1 base, the J end lost 0 bases, and 10 bases lay between the germline ends. Germline CDR1 and CDR2: LGHNA and YSLEER. CDR3 bases: TGCGCCAGCAGCCAAGTCAGGGATCACTCTGGGGCCAACGTCCTGACTTTC. Amino acid sequence: CASSQVRDHSGANVLTF.

This clone occurred once. V gene TRBV6-5 combines with J gene TRBJ2-7; D remains ambiguous. From germline, CDR1 is MNHEY and CDR2 SVGAGI. The CDR3 consists of 16 residues. V dropped 0 bases and J dropped 0 bases, with 12 bases sitting between them. CDR3 DNA: TGTGCCAGCAGTTACTCGAGCCTGTCTTTCTCCTACGAGCAGTACTTC. Protein sequence: CASSYSSLSFSYEQYF.

This clone has a single count. The gene calls are TRBV7-2 and TRBJ2-1; 8 nucleotides match TRBD2. J gave up 7 bases and V 0 bases, and 5 bases lay outside the gene matches. The germline V gene encodes CDR1 SGHTA and CDR2 FQGNSA. There are 15 residues in the CDR3. CDR3 residues: CASSLAPSGSNEQFF. CDR3 coding DNA: TGTGCCAGCAGCTTAGCCCCAAGCGGGAGTAATGAGCAGTTCTTC.

With regard to this clone: In the same sample, other DNA sequences code for this CDR3. V gene TRBV6-5 combines with J gene TRBJ2-2, with D possibly being TRBD2 (6 bases). Germline V CDR1 and CDR2: MNHEY, SVGAGI. V was shortened by 0 bases and J by 4 bases, with 9 bases between the two germline ends. The CDR3 contains 15 residues. For the CDR3, the DNA is TGTGCCAGCAGTTACTCTGGGCGGGGCACCGGGGAGCTGTTTTTT. This encodes CASSYSGRGTGELFF.

The chain uses TRBV24-1 and TRBJ1-5, with TRBD1 identical over 7 bases. The CDR3 spans 15 residues. V lost 4 bases, J lost 3 bases, and 5 bases stayed unmatched. CDR1 is KGHDR and CDR2 is SFDVKD in the germline V gene. The CDR3 loop reads CATSERQGYNQPQHF. CDR3 sequence (DNA): TGTGCCACCAGTGAAAGACAGGGCTACAATCAGCCCCAGCATTTT.

In nucleotides, the CDR3 is TGTGCCAGCAGTGACGGACAGGGTGTGGTGGAGACCCAGTACTTC. This translates into CASSDGQGVVETQYF. This chain uses TRBV6-1 with TRBJ2-5; 8 nucleotides agree with TRBD1. The J segment lost 5 bases and the V segment lost 3 bases, leaving 8 bases of the junction unmatched. Germline assignment: CDR1 MNHNS and CDR2 SASEGT. The CDR3 has 15 amino acids.

This clone was observed once. V and J are TRBV19 and TRBJ2-7; a possible D gene is TRBD2 (6 bases). Germline V gene data show CDR1 as LNHDA and CDR2 as SQIVND (reference sequence). V was clipped by 3 bases and J by 11 bases, with 26 bases between them. The CDR3 is 16 residues long. The CDR3 here is CASSIWGVRRGEKKYF. The DNA for the CDR3 is TGTGCCAGTAGTATTTGGGGCGTCCGGCGGGGAGAGAAGAAGTACTTC.

The count of this clone is one. This sequence joins TRBV28 and TRBJ2-1; the match to TRBD2 covers 12 bases. CDR1 is MDHEN and CDR2 is SYDVKM in the germline V gene. The CDR3 covers 18 residues. The junction had 10 bases not matched to a gene; V was cut back by 3 bases and J by 4 bases. This CDR3 is CASSFGLAGQRWYNEQFF. The CDR3 nucleotides read TGTGCCAGCAGTTTTGGACTAGCGGGGCAGCGCTGGTACAATGAGCAGTTCTTC.

In its sample, this clone was seen once. This sequence joins TRBV9 and TRBJ1-1; tentative D call: TRBD1 (6 bases). V was clipped by 3 bases and J by 3 bases, with 15 bases between them. Per the germline V gene, CDR1 is SGDLS and CDR2 is YYNGEE. This CDR3 spans 15 amino acids. The CDR3 DNA reads as TGTGCCAGCAGCGGCCAACAGGGAAGGTACACTGAAGCTTTCTTT. Residues: CASSGQQGRYTEAFF.

This clone was seen only once. This rearrangement joins TRBV7-2 to TRBJ2-2, with a tentative D call TRBD1 (7 bases). The germline CDR1 and CDR2 sequences are SGHTA and FQGNSA. Trimming took off 4 bases at V and 4 bases at J, with 10 bases between the two ends. The CDR3 covers 14 residues. The CDR3 coding sequence is TGTGCCAGCAGCTCGCAGGGGGGCACCGGGGAGCTGTTTTTT. Its translation: CASSSQGGTGELFF. Full variable domain (remainder filled in from reference TRBV7-2 and TRBJ2-2): GAGVSQSPSNKVTEKGKDVELRCDPISGHTALYWYRQSLGQGLEFLIYFQGNSAPDKSGLPSDRFSAERTGGSVSTLTIQRTQQEDSAVYLCASSSQGGTGELFFGEGSRLTVL.

This clone was seen a few times. The rearrangement uses TRBV2 and TRBJ2-3; possibly TRBD1 for D (5 bases). The germline V gene encodes CDR1 SNHLY and CDR2 FYNNEI. CDR3 size: 17 residues. The V end was cut by 5 bases, the J end by 0 bases, with 18 bases between. The CDR3 region has the DNA TGTGCCAGCAGTATCCCCCTCTTGACAGCTAGCACAGATACGCAGTATTTT. Its protein product is CASSIPLLTASTDTQYF. The full variable domain, in which reference TRBV2 and TRBJ2-3 provide the parts outside the CDR3, is EPEVTQTPSHQVTQMGQEVILRCVPISNHLYFYWYRQILGQKVEFLVSFYNNEISEKSEIFDDQFSVERPDGSNFTLKIRSTKLEDSAMYFCASSIPLLTASTDTQYFGPGTRLTVL.

V and J are TRBV4-1 and TRBJ2-7, with TRBD1 as a possible D gene (6 bases). The ends were cut back, 2 bases at V and 0 bases at J, with 11 bases in the middle. Germline CDR1 is MGHRA and CDR2 is YSYEKL. The CDR3 spans 15 residues. The CDR3 loop reads CASSQYTGLSYEQYF. DNA of the CDR3: TGCGCCAGCAGCCAATACACAGGGCTCTCCTACGAGCAGTACTTC.